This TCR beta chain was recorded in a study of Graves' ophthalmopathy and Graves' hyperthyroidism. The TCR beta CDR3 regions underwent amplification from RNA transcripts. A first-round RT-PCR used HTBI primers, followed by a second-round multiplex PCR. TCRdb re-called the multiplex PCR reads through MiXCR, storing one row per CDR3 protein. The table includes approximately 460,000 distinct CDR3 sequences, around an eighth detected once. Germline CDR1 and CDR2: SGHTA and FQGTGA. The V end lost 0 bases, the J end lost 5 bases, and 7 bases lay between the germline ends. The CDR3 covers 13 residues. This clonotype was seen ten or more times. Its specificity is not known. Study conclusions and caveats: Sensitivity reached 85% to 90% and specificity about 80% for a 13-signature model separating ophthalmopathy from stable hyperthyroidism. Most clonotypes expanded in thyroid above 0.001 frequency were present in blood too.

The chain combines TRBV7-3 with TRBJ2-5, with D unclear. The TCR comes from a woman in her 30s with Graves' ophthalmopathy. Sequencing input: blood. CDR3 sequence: CASSLTPSETQYF. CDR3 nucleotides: TGTGCCAGCAGCTTAACTCCCTCGGAGACCCAGTACTTC.